These 32 T cell receptor beta chains originate from one sample sequenced in a study. MiXCR, applied by TCRdb to the RT-PCR reads, yields one record per CDR3 protein. The top ten clones hold roughly 3.6% of a sample with about 700,000 distinct CDR3 sequences, over 12% of them seen once. The sample consisted of memory CD4+ T cells from blood. The receptors derive from a female donor in good health, serving as a healthy control.

The chain is built from TRBV9 and TRBJ1-2, with D perhaps TRBD1 (6 bases). Trimming took 3 bases from V and 3 from J, leaving 12 bases between them. The CDR3 loop spans 14 amino acids. Germline loops: CDR1 SGDLS, CDR2 YYNGEE. In nucleotides, the CDR3 is TGTGCCAGCAGCGCCAGGGGCAGGGACTATGGCTACACCTTC. It encodes CASSARGRDYGYTF. The whole variable domain, filled in from reference TRBV9 and TRBJ1-2, reads DSGVTQTPKHLITATGQRVTLRCSPRSGDLSVYWYQQSLDQGLQFLIQYYNGEERAKGNILERFSAQQFPDLHSELNLSSLELGDSALYFCASSARGRDYGYTFGSGTRLTVV.

V and J are TRBV5-6 and TRBJ2-4, with 8 positions matching TRBD1. Germline V gene sequence: CDR1 SGHDT, CDR2 YYEEEE. V was pared by 3 bases and J by 0 bases, with 8 bases of the junction left unmatched. The CDR3 has 17 amino acids. The CDR3 coding sequence is TGTGCCAGCAGCTGGCTTGACAGGGGTGTAGCCAAAAACATTCAGTACTTC. Amino acids: CASSWLDRGVAKNIQYF.

This clonotype has a handful of counts. The gene calls are TRBV28 and TRBJ2-7; D gene uncertain. Trimming pared 6 bases from V and 3 bases from J, leaving 9 bases between. This CDR3 has 12 residues. CDR1 and CDR2 (germline): MDHEN, SYDVKM. The CDR3 region is CASRSTYYEQYF. Written as DNA, the CDR3 is TGTGCCAGCAGGTCGACTTACTACGAGCAGTACTTC.

Many counts were recorded for this clonotype. V and J are TRBV20-1 and TRBJ2-1; 7 nucleotides match TRBD1. Per germline, CDR1 DFQATT and CDR2 SNEGSKA (reference sequence). This CDR3 has 16 residues. V lost 1 base to trimming and J lost 0 bases; unmatched junction nucleotides: 6. CDR3 sequence (DNA): TGCAGTGCTAGAGCGTTAGGGGGCCTCTCCTACAATGAGCAGTTCTTC. Translating gives CSARALGGLSYNEQFF.

The table lists this clonotype with a few counts. This rearrangement joins TRBV6-2 or TRBV6-3 to TRBJ2-3; D possibly corresponds to TRBD2 (6 bases). The CDR3 length is 13 residues. From germline, CDR1 is MNHEY and CDR2 SVGEGT. V lost 10 bases, J lost 1 base, and 12 bases lay in between. CDR3 amino acids: CATRPGGTDTQYF. Written as DNA, the CDR3 is TGTGCCACTCGGCCGGGGGGCACAGATACGCAGTATTTT.

This chain uses TRBV13 with TRBJ1-4, with 9 positions matching TRBD1. The V gene end was trimmed by 4 bases and the J gene end by 7 bases; junction bases not matched to a gene: 10. Germline lookup yields CDR1 PRHDT and CDR2 FYEKMQ (reference sequence). This CDR3 has 16 amino acids. In DNA, the CDR3 is TGTGCCAGCAGCTACTATTCCGGGACAGGGAGTGAAAAACTGTTTTTT. Protein sequence: CASSYYSGTGSEKLFF.

The chain joins TRBV30 to TRBJ2-5; D not certain. Germline lookup yields CDR1 GTSNPN and CDR2 SVGIG (reference sequence). V was pared by 0 bases and J by 7 bases, with 9 bases between. CDR3 length equals 12 residues. As DNA, the CDR3 is TGTGCCTGGAGTGTATCAGATGGGACCCAGTACTTC. Protein sequence: CAWSVSDGTQYF. Complete variable domain (other parts from reference TRBV30 and TRBJ2-5): SQTIHQWPATLVQPVGSPLSLECTVEGTSNPNLYWYRQAAGRGLQLLFYSVGIGQISSEVPQNLSASRPQDRQFILSSKKLLLSDSGFYLCAWSVSDGTQYFGPGTRLLVL.

The J gene is TRBJ2-3, the V gene TRBV20-1; D is tentatively TRBD1 or TRBD2 (5 bases each). This CDR3 comprises 13 residues. Germline loops: CDR1 DFQATT, CDR2 SNEGSKA (reference sequence). Trimming took off 4 bases at V and 2 bases at J, with 10 bases between the two ends. CDR3 loop: CSATLGTTDTQYF. The CDR3 DNA sequence: TGCAGTGCTACCCTGGGGACCACAGATACGCAGTATTTT.

This clonotype was seen more than once but under ten times. V usage is TRBV2 and J usage is TRBJ2-1; 10 bases align to TRBD1. Germline V lookup: CDR1 SNHLY, CDR2 FYNNEI. Losses at the gene ends were 6 bases for V and 6 bases for J; bases not matched to a gene: 8. The CDR3 loop spans 15 amino acids. The chain's CDR3 is CASRLWTGGGNEQFF. The CDR3 DNA sequence: TGTGCCAGCAGACTCTGGACAGGGGGGGGCAATGAGCAGTTCTTC.

The chain recombines TRBV7-9 with TRBJ1-1, with D perhaps TRBD1 (5 bases). The length of the CDR3 is 15 residues. CDR1 and CDR2 from the germline V gene are SEHNR and FQNEAQ (reference sequence). Trimming left V 3 bases short and J 3 bases short, with 14 bases between. The CDR3 region is CASSFRDGEDTEAFF. The CDR3 region has the DNA TGTGCCAGCAGCTTCAGGGATGGGGAGGACACTGAAGCTTTCTTT.

The rearrangement uses TRBV19 and TRBJ1-2, with D hard to call. Trimming removed 5 bases from V and 3 bases from J, with 7 bases in between. The CDR3 has 12 residues. CDR1 and CDR2 (germline): LNHDA, SQIVND (reference sequence). The CDR3 DNA is TGTGCCAGTAGTGTGGGTTACTATGGCTACACCTTC. Translated, it gives CASSVGYYGYTF.

This clonotype was seen at least ten times. The chain recombines TRBV7-8 with TRBJ1-1; no clear D. Germline CDR1 is SGHVS and CDR2 is FQNEAQ. Trimming cost V 2 bases and J 5 bases, with 9 bases left between them. The CDR3 runs to 13 residues. This chain's CDR3 is CASSLYTGTEAFF. The CDR3 DNA reads as TGTGCCAGCAGCTTATATACGGGGACTGAAGCTTTCTTT.

The chain has TRBV7-3 and TRBJ1-1, with D possibly being TRBD1 (5 bases). V was pared by 5 bases and J by 5 bases, with 12 bases between. This CDR3 is 13 amino acids long. CDR1 is SGHTA and CDR2 is FQGTGA in the germline V gene. The CDR3 loop reads CASSQDSWTEAFF. CDR3 sequence (DNA): TGTGCCAGCAGCCAAGACAGTTGGACTGAAGCTTTCTTT.

This chain connects TRBV28 to TRBJ2-7; 7 bases agree with TRBD1. The V gene end was trimmed by 6 bases and the J gene end by 6 bases; junction bases not matched to a gene: 2. Looked up from germline, CDR1 is MDHEN and CDR2 is SYDVKM. CDR3 size: 11 residues. CDR3 protein: CASRTGLEQYF. In DNA, the CDR3 is TGTGCCAGCAGGACAGGGCTCGAGCAGTACTTC.

This clonotype was counted a single time. J is TRBJ2-1 and V is TRBV20-1; 12 nucleotides agree with TRBD2. There are 16 residues in the CDR3. The V segment lost 1 base and the J segment 7 bases; nucleotides outside the gene matches: 8. Germline CDR1 reads DFQATT; CDR2 reads SNEGSKA (reference sequence). CDR3 residues: CSARATSGGPGNEQFF. CDR3 DNA: TGCAGTGCTAGAGCGACTAGCGGGGGTCCGGGGAATGAGCAGTTCTTC.

Here the CDR3 DNA reads TGTGCCAGCAGTTTTCCGGGACAGGGGGCGCGTAGACCCCTCCACTTT. Translation: CASSFPGQGARRPLHF. The V call is TRBV6-6, the J call TRBJ1-6; 12 positions match TRBD1. The CDR3 is 16 amino acids. Trimming removed 4 bases from V and 12 bases from J; junction bases left unmatched: 10. Germline CDR1 MNHNY, CDR2 SVGAGI (reference sequence).

J is TRBJ2-3 and V is TRBV19; TRBD2 matches 9 bases. After removal of 0 bases from V and 4 bases from J, the junction contained 8 bases not matched to a gene. There are 17 residues in the CDR3. The germline gives CDR1 LNHDA, CDR2 SQIVND (reference sequence). CDR3 sequence: CASSIDPPGLAADTQYF. The DNA for the CDR3 is TGTGCCAGTAGTATAGATCCCCCGGGACTAGCAGCAGATACGCAGTATTTT.

In its sample, this clonotype was seen a few times. The V and J genes are TRBV3-1 and TRBJ1-5; a possible D gene is TRBD1 (5 bases). V was cut by 0 bases and J by 6 bases, with 12 bases left in between. CDR3 length: 15 amino acids. The germline V gene encodes CDR1 LGHDT and CDR2 YNNKEL (reference sequence). The CDR3 is CASSQDRRRGQPQHF. CDR3 bases: TGTGCCAGCAGCCAAGATCGCAGGAGGGGTCAGCCCCAGCATTTT.

This clonotype was recorded many times. The chain links TRBV12-3 or TRBV12-4 to TRBJ2-7; D is possibly TRBD1 (6 bases). The CDR3 extends over 13 amino acids. Trimming cost V 5 bases and J 1 base, with 9 bases left between them. CDR3 nucleotides: TGTGCCAGCAGTGACGACAGGTCCTACGAGCAGTACTTC. Translating it yields CASSDDRSYEQYF.

The chain couples TRBV24-1 to TRBJ2-1, with 15 bases fitting TRBD2. After removal of 2 bases from V and 7 bases from J, the junction contained 2 bases not matched to a gene. The CDR3 covers 16 residues. Germline assignment: CDR1 KGHDR and CDR2 SFDVKD. The CDR3 region is CATSDWTSGRGNEQFF. The CDR3 bases are TGTGCCACCAGTGATTGGACTAGCGGGAGGGGTAATGAGCAGTTCTTC.

At least ten counts were recorded for this clonotype. The gene calls are TRBV20-1 and TRBJ2-5; D unclear. The V end lost 5 bases, the J end lost 5 bases, and 6 bases lay between the germline ends. The CDR3 runs to 10 residues. Germline loops: CDR1 DFQATT, CDR2 SNEGSKA (reference sequence). CDR3 DNA sequence: TGCAGTGCTCAGAGGGAGACCCAGTACTTC. Residues: CSAQRETQYF.

The chain links TRBV20-1 to TRBJ2-1; 8 nucleotides align to TRBD1. The CDR3 extends over 15 amino acids. CDR1 DFQATT and CDR2 SNEGSKA come from the germline V gene (reference sequence). Trimming cost V 5 bases and J 7 bases; bases outside gene matches: 13. The CDR3 DNA follows: TGCAGTGCTCCACACCGAGGGACAGGAGGTAATGAGCAGTTCTTC. Translation: CSAPHRGTGGNEQFF.

The gene calls are TRBV28 and TRBJ2-2; possibly TRBD1 for D (8 bases). The CDR3 contains 17 residues. Germline CDR1 MDHEN, CDR2 SYDVKM. V was clipped by 1 base and J by 5 bases, with 17 bases between them. The CDR3: CASSLLAGRGPTGELFF. Here the CDR3 DNA reads TGTGCCAGCAGTTTATTAGCGGGCAGGGGGCCTACCGGGGAGCTGTTTTTT.

The genes are TRBV5-1 and TRBJ2-7; D is ambiguous. Germline CDR1 SGHRS, CDR2 YFSETQ. V was clipped by 4 bases and J by 3 bases, with 14 bases between them. CDR3 size: 14 residues. The CDR3 spells CASSAPGRNYEQYF. CDR3 bases: TGCGCCAGCAGCGCCCCGGGCAGGAACTACGAGCAGTACTTC.

This clonotype was observed a few times. The chain links TRBV5-1 to TRBJ2-3; possibly TRBD2 for D (5 bases). Germline V CDR1 and CDR2: SGHRS, YFSETQ. The V end lost 2 bases, the J end lost 5 bases, and 12 bases lay between the germline ends. This CDR3 has 14 residues. This CDR3 is CASSFDRTLDTQYF. CDR3 in DNA: TGCGCCAGCAGCTTCGACCGGACTTTAGATACGCAGTATTTT.

This clonotype was detected ten times or more. The chain joins TRBV12-3 or TRBV12-4 to TRBJ2-1; D may be TRBD2 (5 bases). CDR3 size: 12 residues. Trimming shortened V by 6 bases and J by 8 bases, and 11 bases separated the two germline ends. CDR3: CASSLTSYEQFF. The CDR3 DNA reads as TGTGCCAGCAGCCTTACTAGTTATGAGCAGTTCTTC.

There are a few counts of this clonotype. Here the CDR3 reads CATRGLAGGPTGELFF. The CDR3 DNA follows: TGTGCCACCAGGGGACTAGCGGGAGGTCCCACCGGGGAGCTGTTTTTT. The chain joins TRBV15 to TRBJ2-2, with 15 positions matching TRBD2. The CDR3 runs to 16 residues. Germline V gives CDR1 LNHNV, CDR2 YYDKDF (reference sequence). Trimming cost V 6 bases and J 4 bases; bases outside gene matches: 3. The full variable domain, with the rest looked up from reference TRBV15 and TRBJ2-2, is DAMVIQNPRYQVTQFGKPVTLSCSQTLNHNVMYWYQQKSSQAPKLLFHYYDKDFNNEADTPDNFQSRRPNTSFCFLDIRSPGLGDTAMYLCATRGLAGGPTGELFFGEGSRLTVL.

V is TRBV5-1 and J is TRBJ1-2; perhaps TRBD1 as D (5 bases). The CDR3 covers 14 residues. With 0 bases removed from V and 6 bases from J, the gap between germline ends came to 12 bases. From germline, CDR1 is SGHRS and CDR2 YFSETQ. Here the CDR3 DNA reads TGCGCCAGCAGCTTGGAATGGGGCCGGGATGGCTACACCTTC. Protein sequence: CASSLEWGRDGYTF.

The CDR3 region is CASSSSGEETQYF. CDR3 sequence (DNA): TGTGCCAGCAGTTCTAGCGGGGAAGAGACCCAGTACTTC. The chain has TRBV12-3 or TRBV12-4 and TRBJ2-5; 9 bases map to TRBD2. This CDR3 is built from 13 residues. The V and J ends lost 4 bases and 3 bases, in that order; junction bases with no gene match: 0.

The chain uses TRBV7-2 and TRBJ1-3; 7 bases fit TRBD1. Unmatched junction bases numbered 8, after V lost 8 bases and J lost 1 base. The CDR3 extends over 15 amino acids. The germline CDR1 and CDR2 sequences are SGHTA and FQGNSA. The CDR3 sequence: CASGLQGFSGNTIYF. DNA of the CDR3: TGTGCCAGCGGGCTACAGGGGTTTTCTGGAAACACCATATATTTT.

This sequence joins TRBV5-1 and TRBJ1-1; TRBD1 matches at 11 bases. This CDR3 is built from 16 residues. V shed 3 bases, J shed 5 bases, and the junction held 9 bases outside the gene matches. Germline V gene data show CDR1 as SGHRS and CDR2 as YFSETQ. CDR3 DNA: TGCGCCAGCAGCTCACCGGGACAGGGGGTTTGGACTGAAGCTTTCTTT. Its protein product is CASSSPGQGVWTEAFF.

The genes are TRBV7-2 and TRBJ2-5; D unresolved. The CDR3 covers 13 residues. Looked up from germline, CDR1 is SGHTA and CDR2 is FQGNSA. Trimming shortened V by 1 base and J by 3 bases, and 6 bases separated the two germline ends. The CDR3 reads CASSLGRKETQYF. The CDR3 DNA is TGTGCCAGCAGCTTAGGCAGAAAAGAGACCCAGTACTTC.